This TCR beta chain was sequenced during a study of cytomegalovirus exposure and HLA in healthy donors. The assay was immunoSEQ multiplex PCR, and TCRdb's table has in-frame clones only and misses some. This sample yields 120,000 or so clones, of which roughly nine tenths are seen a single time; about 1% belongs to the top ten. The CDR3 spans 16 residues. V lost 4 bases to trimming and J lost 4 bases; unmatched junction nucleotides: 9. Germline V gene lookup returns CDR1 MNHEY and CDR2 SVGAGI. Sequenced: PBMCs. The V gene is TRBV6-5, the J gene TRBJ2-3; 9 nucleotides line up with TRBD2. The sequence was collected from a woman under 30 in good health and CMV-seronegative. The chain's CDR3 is CASSSIAGERADTQYF. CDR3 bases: TGTGCCAGCAGTTCGATAGCGGGAGAAAGGGCAGATACGCAGTATTTT.